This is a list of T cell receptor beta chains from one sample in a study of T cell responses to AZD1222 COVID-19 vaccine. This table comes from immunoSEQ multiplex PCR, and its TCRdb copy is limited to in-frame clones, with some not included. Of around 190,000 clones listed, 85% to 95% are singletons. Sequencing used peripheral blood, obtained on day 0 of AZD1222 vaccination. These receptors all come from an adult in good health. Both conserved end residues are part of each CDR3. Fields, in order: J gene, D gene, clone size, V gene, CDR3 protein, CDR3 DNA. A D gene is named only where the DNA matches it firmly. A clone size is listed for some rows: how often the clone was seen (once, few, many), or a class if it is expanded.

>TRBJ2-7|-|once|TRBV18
CASSPSWTVGFNEQYF
TGTGCCAGCTCACCGTCATGGACGGTAGGTTTCAACGAGCAGTACTTC
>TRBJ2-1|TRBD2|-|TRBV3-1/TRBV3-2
CASSHPHGKRGGLDEQFF
TGTGCCAGCAGCCACCCCCACGGGAAGCGGGGGGGCCTCGATGAGCAGTTCTTC
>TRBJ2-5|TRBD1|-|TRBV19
CASKAGGLELETQYF
TGTGCCAGTAAAGCAGGGGGCTTAGAATTGGAGACCCAGTACTTC
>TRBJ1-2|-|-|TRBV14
CASSPVGVRGYTF
TGTGCCAGCAGCCCGGTTGGGGTCAGGGGCTACACCTTC
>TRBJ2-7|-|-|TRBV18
CASSPSPGEQYF
TGTGCCAGCTCACCATCCCCGGGGGAGCAGTACTTC
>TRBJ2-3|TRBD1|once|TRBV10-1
CASSESTGQGFLGDTQYF
TGCGCCAGCAGTGAGTCGACGGGACAGGGCTTTTTGGGAGATACGCAGTATTTT
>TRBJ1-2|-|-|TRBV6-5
CASTSYEGSNYGYTF
TGTGCCAGCACCTCATACGAGGGCTCTAACTATGGCTACACCTTC
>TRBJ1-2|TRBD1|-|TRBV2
CASSATGLGYTF
TGTGCCAGCAGTGCGACAGGGCTTGGCTACACCTTC
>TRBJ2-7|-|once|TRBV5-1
CASSLEDGAYEQYF
TGCGCCAGCAGCTTGGAGGACGGTGCCTACGAGCAGTACTTC
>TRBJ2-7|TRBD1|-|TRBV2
CASTDPGQYSYEQYF
TGTGCCAGCACGGACCCGGGACAGTACTCCTACGAGCAGTACTTC
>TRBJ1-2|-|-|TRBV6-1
CASSEAPAYYGYTF
TGTGCCAGCAGTGAAGCCCCGGCCTACTATGGCTACACCTTC
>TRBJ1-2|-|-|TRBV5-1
CASSLTGGQQTFNYGYTF
TGCGCCAGCAGCTTGACGGGGGGCCAGCAGACTTTTAACTATGGCTACACCTTC
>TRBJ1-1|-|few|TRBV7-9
CASSLGAQNTEAFF
TGTGCCAGCAGCTTAGGGGCCCAGAACACTGAAGCTTTCTTT
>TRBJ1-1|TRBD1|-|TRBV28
CASSYTGGGTEAFF
TGTGCCAGCAGCTATACAGGGGGCGGCACTGAAGCTTTCTTT
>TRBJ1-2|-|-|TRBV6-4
CASSDSSQGIDGYTF
TGTGCCAGCAGTGACTCGAGTCAGGGTATCGATGGCTACACCTTC
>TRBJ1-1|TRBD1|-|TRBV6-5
CASSSEGARNTEAFF
TGTGCCAGCTCATCTGAGGGGGCGAGGAACACTGAAGCTTTCTTT
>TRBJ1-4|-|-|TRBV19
CASSPTGNEKLFF
TGTGCCAGTAGCCCGACGGGTAATGAAAAACTGTTTTTT
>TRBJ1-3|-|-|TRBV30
CAWSLRVTTGNTIYF
TGTGCCTGGAGCCTCCGGGTTACCACTGGAAACACCATATATTTT
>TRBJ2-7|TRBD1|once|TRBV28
CASSIAGTDSYEQYF
TGTGCCAGCAGTATTGCTGGGACAGATTCCTACGAGCAGTACTTC
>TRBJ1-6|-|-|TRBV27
CASSRSGGEVGPFLSPLHF
TGTGCCAGCAGTCGATCGGGGGGAGAGGTCGGGCCCTTTTTGTCACCCCTCCACTTT
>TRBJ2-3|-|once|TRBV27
CASGLGRADTQYF
TGTGCCAGCGGGTTAGGGCGGGCAGATACGCAGTATTTT
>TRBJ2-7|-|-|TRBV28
CASSPQGYEQYF
TGTGCCAGCAGTCCTCAGGGTTACGAGCAGTACTTC
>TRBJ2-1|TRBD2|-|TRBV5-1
CASSSYSGGFYNEQFF
TGCGCCAGCAGCTCGTATAGCGGGGGGTTCTACAATGAGCAGTTCTTC
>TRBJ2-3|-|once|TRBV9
CASSVVWGDTQYF
TGTGCCAGCAGCGTAGTTTGGGGGGATACGCAGTATTTT
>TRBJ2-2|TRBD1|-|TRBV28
CASSLTGTGSTGELFF
TGTGCCAGCAGTTTAACCGGGACAGGGAGCACCGGGGAGCTGTTTTTT
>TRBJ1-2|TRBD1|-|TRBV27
CASRGQGIYGYTF
TGTGCCAGCAGGGGACAGGGAATCTATGGCTACACCTTC
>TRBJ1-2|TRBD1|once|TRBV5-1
CASSVDRGDYGYTF
TGCGCCAGCAGCGTGGACAGGGGGGACTATGGCTACACCTTC
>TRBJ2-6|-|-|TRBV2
CAKGSGANVLTF
TGTGCCAAGGGCTCTGGGGCCAACGTCCTGACTTTC
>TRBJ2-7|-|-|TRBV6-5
CASTPTGGREQYF
TGTGCCAGCACCCCAACCGGGGGGCGGGAGCAGTACTTC
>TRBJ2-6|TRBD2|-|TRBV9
CASSGLRLAGGSGANVLTF
TGTGCCAGCAGCGGTTTAAGGCTAGCGGGGGGTTCTGGGGCCAACGTCCTGACTTTC
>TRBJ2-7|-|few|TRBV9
CASSPTGEEQYF
TGTGCCAGCAGCCCAACGGGGGAAGAGCAGTACTTC
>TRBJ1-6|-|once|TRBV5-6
CASSLWGAFYNSPLHF
TGTGCCAGCAGCTTGTGGGGGGCCTTCTATAATTCACCCCTCCACTTT
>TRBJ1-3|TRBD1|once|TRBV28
CASSSAGTDSGNTIYF
TGTGCCAGCAGCTCGGCCGGGACAGACTCTGGAAACACCATATATTTT
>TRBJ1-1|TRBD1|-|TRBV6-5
CASNLDGQGRTEAFF
TGTGCCAGTAACTTGGACGGACAGGGGCGGACTGAAGCTTTCTTT
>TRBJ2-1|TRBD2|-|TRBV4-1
CASSQVGYGGGAGSYNEQFF
TGCGCCAGCAGCCAAGTTGGATATGGCGGGGGGGCCGGTTCCTACAATGAGCAGTTCTTC
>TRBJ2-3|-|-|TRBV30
CAWSVQYTQYF
TGTGCCTGGAGTGTACAGTATACGCAGTATTTT
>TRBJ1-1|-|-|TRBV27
CASSLSTGTKAFF
TGTGCCAGCAGTTTATCCACGGGGACGAAAGCTTTCTTT
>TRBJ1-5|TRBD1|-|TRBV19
CASSIERTGYNQPQHF
TGTGCCAGTAGTATCGAACGGACAGGGTACAATCAGCCCCAGCATTTT
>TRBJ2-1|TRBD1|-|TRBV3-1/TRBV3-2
CASSQIRQGARNEQFF
TGTGCCAGCAGCCAAATTCGGCAGGGGGCGCGTAATGAGCAGTTCTTC
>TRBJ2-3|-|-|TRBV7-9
CASRATSTDTQYF
TGTGCCAGCAGAGCCACTAGCACAGATACGCAGTATTTT
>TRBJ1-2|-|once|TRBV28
CASSFSVAGAFGYTF
TGTGCCAGCAGTTTCAGTGTGGCGGGGGCGTTTGGCTACACCTTC
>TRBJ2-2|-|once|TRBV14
CASSRTGELFF
TGTGCCAGCAGCCGAACAGGGGAGCTGTTTTTT
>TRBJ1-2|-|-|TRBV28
CASSPDRGYTF
TGTGCCAGCAGTCCGGATCGTGGCTACACCTTC
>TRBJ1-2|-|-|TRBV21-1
CASSARQGNYGYTF
TGTGCCAGCAGCGCCCGACAGGGAAACTATGGCTACACCTTC
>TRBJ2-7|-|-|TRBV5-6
CASMGDTNWTSYEQYF
TGTGCCAGCATGGGGGACACTAACTGGACCTCCTACGAGCAGTACTTC
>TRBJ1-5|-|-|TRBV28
CASSLTDQPQHF
TGTGCCAGCAGCCTGACAGATCAGCCCCAGCATTTT
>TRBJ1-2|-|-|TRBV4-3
CASSQDRSGPYYGYTF
TGCGCCAGCAGCCAAGATCGGTCAGGGCCCTACTATGGCTACACCTTC
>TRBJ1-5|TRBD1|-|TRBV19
CASSLGGWQPQHF
TGTGCCAGTAGTTTAGGGGGCTGGCAGCCCCAGCATTTT
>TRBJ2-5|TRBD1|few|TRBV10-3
CAISEGTQGANQYF
TGTGCCATCAGTGAGGGAACACAGGGGGCTAACCAGTACTTC
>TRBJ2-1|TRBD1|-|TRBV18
CASSPVIGQGASEQFF
TGTGCCAGCTCACCAGTTATCGGACAGGGGGCATCTGAGCAGTTCTTC
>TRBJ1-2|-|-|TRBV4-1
CASSQEGVGGSGYGYTF
TGCGCCAGCAGCCAAGAGGGGGTAGGAGGATCAGGCTATGGCTACACCTTC